The 26 T cell receptor beta chains reported below all come from one sample, sequenced in a study of response to subunit inactivated influenza vaccine. TCRdb redid the calling of the RT-PCR reads with MiXCR, one entry per CDR3 protein. There are around 600,000 distinct CDR3 sequences in the sample; about 11% occur only once, and 8% to 13% lies in the top ten. This same sample was also taken into another study, of T cells expressing NK-cell markers. That paper notes: For TCR beta, cDNA was produced by 5'RACE template switching with UMIs.

Material: PBMCs from blood, obtained on the day of vaccination. Receptors were obtained from a man aged 50 to 60 who received an inactivated influenza vaccine.

The V call is TRBV20-1, the J call TRBJ2-3; no clear D gene. The germline V gene encodes CDR1 DFQATT and CDR2 SNEGSKA (reference sequence). Trimming took 0 bases from V and 2 from J, leaving 9 bases between them. CDR3 length: 14 residues. The CDR3, as DNA: TGCAGTGCTAGAGAGGGAATAATCACAGATACGCAGTATTTT. Its protein product is CSAREGIITDTQYF.

This clonotype was found many times. This chain joins TRBV7-8 and TRBJ2-5, with TRBD2 matching over 9 bases. The CDR3 totals 14 residues. CDR1 and CDR2 from the germline V gene are SGHVS and FQNEAQ. J gave up 4 bases and V 6 bases, and 6 bases lay outside the gene matches. Written as DNA, the CDR3 is TGTGCCAGCAGGCTTAGCGGGAGATCAGAGACCCAGTACTTC. Translating gives CASRLSGRSETQYF.

The chain joins TRBV5-1 to TRBJ2-7; D remains ambiguous. This CDR3 has 11 amino acids. Trimming shortened V by 5 bases and J by 3 bases, and 6 bases separated the two germline ends. Germline V CDR1 and CDR2: SGHRS, YFSETQ. The CDR3 DNA is TGCGCCAGCAGGTCCTACTACGAGCAGTACTTC. It yields the protein CASRSYYEQYF.

The rearrangement joins TRBV6-1 to TRBJ2-3; TRBD1 matches at 10 bases. This CDR3 has 16 amino acids. Germline CDR1 and CDR2: MNHNS and SASEGT. V lost 8 bases to trimming and J lost 3 bases; unmatched junction nucleotides: 11. CDR3 nucleotides: TGTGCCAGCGGGACAGGGGAACCTAGGTGGACAGATACGCAGTATTTT. Translated, it gives CASGTGEPRWTDTQYF.

DNA of the CDR3: TGTGCCAGCAGTTCTTTAGTGGGTCCCTACGAGCAGTACTTC. This codes for CASSSLVGPYEQYF. The rearrangement links TRBV7-8 to TRBJ2-7; D ambiguous. Germline V gives CDR1 SGHVS, CDR2 FQNEAQ. V lost 6 bases, J lost 2 bases, and 14 bases lay in between. The CDR3 covers 14 residues.

The V and J genes are TRBV27 and TRBJ1-1; D gene uncertain. Germline CDR1 and CDR2: MNHEY and SMNVEV (reference sequence). The CDR3 consists of 15 residues. V lost 0 bases, J lost 1 base, and 9 bases lay in between. Here the CDR3 reads CASSLSAGPNTEAFF. CDR3 bases: TGTGCCAGCAGTTTATCGGCAGGACCGAACACTGAAGCTTTCTTT.

This clonotype was counted only a few times. The chain combines TRBV12-3 or TRBV12-4 with TRBJ1-6, with D tentatively TRBD1 (6 bases). Trimming left V 4 bases short and J 5 bases short, with 12 bases between. The length of the CDR3 is 15 residues. The CDR3 DNA follows: TGTGCCAGCAGTTCCTGGACAGTGGATAATTCACCCCTCCACTTT. Protein product: CASSSWTVDNSPLHF.

The chain has TRBV28 and TRBJ2-1, with TRBD2 identical over 10 bases. V was clipped by 5 bases and J by 4 bases; unmatched bases: 8. Germline V gene sequence: CDR1 MDHEN, CDR2 SYDVKM. The CDR3 contains 16 residues. In DNA, the CDR3 is TGTGCCAGCAGTAACCCGGGACTAGCGCGGTACAATGAGCAGTTCTTC. Its translation is CASSNPGLARYNEQFF. Full variable domain (rest looked up from reference TRBV28 and TRBJ2-1): DVKVTQSSRYLVKRTGEKVFLECVQDMDHENMFWYRQDPGLGLRLIYFSYDVKMKEKGDIPEGYSVSREKKERFSLILESASTNQTSMYLCASSNPGLARYNEQFFGPGTRLTVL.

This clonotype was found many times. The CDR3 here is CASSSSGTKGAGELFF. CDR3 sequence (DNA): TGCGCCAGCAGCAGTTCCGGGACTAAAGGCGCCGGGGAGCTGTTTTTT. The rearrangement links TRBV5-1 to TRBJ2-2; 7 nucleotides match TRBD2. Germline trimming cut 4 bases from V and 6 bases from J; bases unmatched to any gene: 12. CDR1 and CDR2 from the germline V gene are SGHRS and YFSETQ. CDR3 length: 16 amino acids.

The chain links TRBV7-6 to TRBJ2-1; 12 bases match TRBD1. CDR1 is SGHVS and CDR2 is FNYEAQ in the germline V gene. The CDR3 consists of 19 residues. V gave up 4 bases and J gave up 6 bases; unmatched junction bases: 16. DNA for the CDR3: TGTGCCAGCAGCTCCCTGCCGGGACAGGGGGCCCAGGGTCCCAATGAGCAGTTCTTC. Encoded protein: CASSSLPGQGAQGPNEQFF.

This clonotype was observed a few times. The chain carries TRBV6-2 or TRBV6-3 and TRBJ2-7; 9 bases fit TRBD2. From germline, CDR1 is MNHEY and CDR2 SVGEGT. V lost 5 bases and J lost 2; bases outside the gene matches: 7. The CDR3 contains 15 residues. This CDR3 is CASSRSGTSPYEQYF. Written as DNA, the CDR3 is TGTGCCAGCAGTCGATCCGGGACTAGCCCCTACGAGCAGTACTTC.

This clonotype was seen a handful of times. The chain employs TRBV6-2 or TRBV6-3 and TRBJ2-6, with a weak D call TRBD1 (6 bases). V lost 1 base to trimming and J lost 0 bases, with 19 bases between them. The CDR3 length is 20 residues. Germline CDR1 is MNHEY and CDR2 is SVGEGT. CDR3 bases: TGTGCCAGCAGTTACTATTCAGGGGTCCTCCAGAGCTCTGGGGCCAACGTCCTGACTTTC. Protein: CASSYYSGVLQSSGANVLTF.

This chain links TRBV4-1 with TRBJ2-1; 8 nucleotides agree with TRBD1. Germline trimming cut 0 bases from V and 6 bases from J; bases unmatched to any gene: 10. Germline V gene lookup returns CDR1 MGHRA and CDR2 YSYEKL. The CDR3 length is 17 residues. CDR3 residues: CASSQDLGQGARNEQFF. As DNA, the CDR3 is TGCGCCAGCAGCCAAGATCTTGGGCAGGGGGCGCGCAATGAGCAGTTCTTC.

V and J are TRBV28 and TRBJ2-5; a weak D match, TRBD1 (5 bases). V was shortened by 2 bases and J by 2 bases, with 15 bases between the two germline ends. This CDR3 has 16 residues. CDR1 is MDHEN and CDR2 is SYDVKM in the germline V gene. For the CDR3, the DNA is TGTGCCAGCAGTTTAGGGGCGGACGAGCCGCAAGAGACCCAGTACTTC. It encodes CASSLGADEPQETQYF.

The rearrangement joins TRBV5-1 to TRBJ1-1; D call uncertain. This CDR3 region has 13 residues. Looked up from germline, CDR1 is SGHRS and CDR2 is YFSETQ. V was shortened by 0 bases and J by 4 bases, with 7 bases between the two germline ends. CDR3 amino acids: CASSLAEATEAFF. In nucleotides, the CDR3 is TGCGCCAGCAGCTTGGCGGAGGCCACTGAAGCTTTCTTT. Based on the CDR3 plus reference TRBV5-1 and TRBJ1-1, the full variable domain is KAGVTQTPRYLIKTRGQQVTLSCSPISGHRSVSWYQQTPGQGLQFLFEYFSETQRNKGNFPGRFSGRQFSNSRSEMNVSTLELGDSALYLCASSLAEATEAFFGQGTRLTVV.

V is TRBV12-3 or TRBV12-4 and J is TRBJ2-4; tentatively, D is TRBD1 (6 bases). This CDR3 comprises 14 residues. Trimming shortened V by 3 bases and J by 7 bases, and 13 bases separated the two germline ends. The CDR3 region is CASSFIGRGNIQYF. DNA of the CDR3: TGTGCCAGCAGTTTCATAGGAAGGGGGAACATTCAGTACTTC.

The chain couples TRBV7-9 to TRBJ2-2, with D maybe TRBD2 (6 bases). Trimming removed 7 bases at V and 1 base at J, with 10 bases between. CDR3 length: 14 residues. Germline CDR1 and CDR2: SEHNR and FQNEAQ (reference sequence). The CDR3 DNA is TGTGCCAGCATCGCCGGGGGGAACACCGGGGAGCTGTTTTTT. It codes for CASIAGGNTGELFF.

This clonotype appeared a few times. The chain couples TRBV20-1 to TRBJ2-3; D remains unclear. The CDR3 sequence is 14 residues long. The V gene lost 6 bases and the J gene lost 2 bases, with 15 bases spanning the gap. Germline V gives CDR1 DFQATT, CDR2 SNEGSKA (reference sequence). The CDR3 bases are TGCAGTGCAGGATTTATACCAGCCACAGATACGCAGTATTTT. This codes for CSAGFIPATDTQYF.

V usage is TRBV6-1 and J usage is TRBJ1-1; D might be TRBD1 (5 bases). The CDR3 spans 14 residues. Trimming cost V 10 bases and J 1 base, with 16 bases left between them. The V gene's germline CDR1 is MNHNS and CDR2 SASEGT. CDR3 in DNA: TGTGCCACCACCGGGACGATAAAGAACACTGAAGCTTTCTTT. Translation gives CATTGTIKNTEAFF.

The gene calls are TRBV4-2 and TRBJ2-5; tentatively, D is TRBD2 (6 bases). Germline V gene sequence: CDR1 LGHNA, CDR2 YNFKEQ. The CDR3 loop spans 15 amino acids. The V end lost 0 bases, the J end lost 5 bases, and 13 bases lay between the germline ends. DNA of the CDR3: TGTGCCAGCAGCCAAGATTTGGAGGGCCGGGAGACCCAGTACTTC. Amino acids: CASSQDLEGRETQYF.

This clonotype has at least ten counts. The chain carries TRBV12-3 or TRBV12-4 and TRBJ2-4; D perhaps matches TRBD1 (5 bases). This CDR3 comprises 14 residues. Deletions cut 1 base from V and 4 bases from J, with 8 bases between. This CDR3 reads CASSLGQNKNIQYF. In DNA, the CDR3 is TGTGCCAGCAGTTTAGGACAGAATAAAAACATTCAGTACTTC.

This clonotype occurred once. V gene TRBV30 combines with J gene TRBJ2-2, with TRBD2 matching over 9 bases. This CDR3 has 13 residues. Trimming took 8 bases from V and 4 from J; bases not matched to a gene: 5. From germline, CDR1 is GTSNPN and CDR2 SVGIG (reference sequence). In DNA form, the CDR3 reads TGTGCCGGAGGGCGGGGGGGCACCGGGGAGCTGTTTTTT. Its protein is CAGGRGGTGELFF.

This clonotype was picked up a small number of times. The CDR3 here is CASSVAVASGSRELFF. The CDR3 nucleotides are TGTGCCAGCAGCGTAGCAGTGGCTAGCGGGTCCCGGGAGCTGTTTTTT. The J gene is TRBJ2-2, the V gene TRBV9, with 8 bases fitting TRBD2. Trimming at V came to 0 bases and at J to 9 bases, leaving 10 bases not matched to a gene. Germline lookup yields CDR1 SGDLS and CDR2 YYNGEE. CDR3 length equals 16 residues.

Concerning this clonotype itself: One end of the junction is discordant with germline, which a read error may explain. This chain connects TRBV20-1 to TRBJ2-5; maybe TRBD1 (5 bases). Germline lookup yields CDR1 DFQATT and CDR2 SNEGSKA (reference sequence). The CDR3 is made up of 13 amino acids. CDR3 sequence (DNA): TGCAGTGTTAGAGTCACAGGCCAAGAGACCCAGTACTTC. It yields the protein CSVRVTGQETQYF.

This clonotype was detected a few times. This chain links TRBV5-1 with TRBJ2-1, with no clear D. The CDR3 runs to 14 residues. The V and J ends lost 0 bases and 3 bases respectively, with 7 bases between them. Germline V gene data show CDR1 as SGHRS and CDR2 as YFSETQ. The CDR3 region is CASSLEPYYNEQFF. In DNA, the CDR3 is TGCGCCAGCAGCTTGGAGCCGTACTACAATGAGCAGTTCTTC.

The rearrangement joins TRBV30 to TRBJ1-2; D remains unclear. V dropped 3 bases and J dropped 8 bases, with 16 bases sitting between them. The CDR3 sequence is 13 residues long. Germline CDR1 GTSNPN, CDR2 SVGIG (reference sequence). The CDR3 sequence is CAWSENSLRGYTF. The CDR3 region has the DNA TGTGCCTGGAGCGAAAACTCACTGCGGGGCTACACCTTC.